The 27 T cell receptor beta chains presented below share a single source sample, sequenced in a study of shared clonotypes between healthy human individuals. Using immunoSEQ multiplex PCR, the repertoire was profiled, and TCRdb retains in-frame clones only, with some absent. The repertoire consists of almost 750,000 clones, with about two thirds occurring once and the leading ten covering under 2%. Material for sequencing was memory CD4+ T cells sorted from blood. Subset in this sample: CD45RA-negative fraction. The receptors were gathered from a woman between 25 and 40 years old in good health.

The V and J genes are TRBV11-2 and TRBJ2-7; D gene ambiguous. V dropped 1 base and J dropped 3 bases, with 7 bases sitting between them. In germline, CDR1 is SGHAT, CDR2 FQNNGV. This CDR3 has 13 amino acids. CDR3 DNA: TGTGCCAGCAGCTTAGGAGAATTCTACGAGCAGTACTTC. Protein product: CASSLGEFYEQYF.

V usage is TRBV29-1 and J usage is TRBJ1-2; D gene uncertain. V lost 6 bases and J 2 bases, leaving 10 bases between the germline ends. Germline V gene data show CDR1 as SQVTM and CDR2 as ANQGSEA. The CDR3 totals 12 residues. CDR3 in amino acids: CSVSMDNYGYTF. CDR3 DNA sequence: TGCAGCGTATCTATGGACAACTATGGCTACACCTTC. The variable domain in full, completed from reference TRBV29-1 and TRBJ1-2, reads SAVISQKPSRDICQRGTSLTIQCQVDSQVTMMFWYRQQPGQSLTLIATANQGSEATYESGFVIDKFPISRPNLTFSTLTVSNMSPEDSSIYLCSVSMDNYGYTFGSGTRLTVV.

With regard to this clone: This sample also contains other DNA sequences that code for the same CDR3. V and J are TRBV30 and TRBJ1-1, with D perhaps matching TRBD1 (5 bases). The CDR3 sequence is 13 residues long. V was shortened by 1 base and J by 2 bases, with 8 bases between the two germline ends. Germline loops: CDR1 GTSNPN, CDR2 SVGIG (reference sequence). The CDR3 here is CAWSATGNTEAFF. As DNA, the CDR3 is TGTGCCTGGAGTGCCACAGGAAACACTGAAGCTTTCTTT.

CDR3 region: CASSTGLGPSKDEQFF. The CDR3 DNA follows: TGTGCCAGCAGCACGGGACTAGGTCCCTCCAAGGATGAGCAGTTCTTC. J is TRBJ2-1 and V is TRBV25-1, with 8 bases lining up with TRBD2. The germline gives CDR1 MGHDK, CDR2 SYGVNS. CDR3 size: 16 residues. The junction had 15 bases not matched to a gene; V was cut back by 6 bases and J by 8 bases.

The CDR3 coding sequence is TGTGCCAGCAGACTTACTAGCTCCTACAATGAGCAGTTCTTC. This translates into CASRLTSSYNEQFF. J is TRBJ2-1 and V is TRBV6-1, with TRBD2 as a possible D gene (5 bases). Germline CDR1 MNHNS, CDR2 SASEGT. CDR3 length equals 14 residues. V lost 6 bases and J 0 bases, leaving 9 bases between the germline ends.

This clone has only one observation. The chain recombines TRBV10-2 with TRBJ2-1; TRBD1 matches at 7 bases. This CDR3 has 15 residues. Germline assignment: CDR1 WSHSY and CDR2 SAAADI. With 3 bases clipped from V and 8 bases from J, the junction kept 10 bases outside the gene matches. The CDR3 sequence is CASSDRLGQTYEQFF. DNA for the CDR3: TGCGCCAGCAGTGACAGATTGGGACAGACGTATGAGCAGTTCTTC.

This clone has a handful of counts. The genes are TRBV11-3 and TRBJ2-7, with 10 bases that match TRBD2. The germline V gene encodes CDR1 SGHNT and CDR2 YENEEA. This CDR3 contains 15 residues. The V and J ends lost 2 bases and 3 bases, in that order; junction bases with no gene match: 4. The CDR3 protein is CASSLMSSGSYEQYF. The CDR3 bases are TGTGCCAGCAGCTTAATGTCTAGCGGGAGCTACGAGCAGTACTTC.

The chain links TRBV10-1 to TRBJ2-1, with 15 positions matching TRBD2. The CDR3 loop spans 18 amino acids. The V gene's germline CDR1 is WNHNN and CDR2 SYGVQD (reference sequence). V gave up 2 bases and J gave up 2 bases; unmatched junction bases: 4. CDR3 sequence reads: CASSELGTSGRPYNEQFF. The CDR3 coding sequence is TGCGCCAGCAGTGAGCTCGGGACTAGCGGGAGGCCCTACAATGAGCAGTTCTTC.

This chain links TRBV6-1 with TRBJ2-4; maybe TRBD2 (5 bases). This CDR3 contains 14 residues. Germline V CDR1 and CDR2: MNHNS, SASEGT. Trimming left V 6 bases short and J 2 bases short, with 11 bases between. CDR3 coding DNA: TGTGCCAGCAGCGAGGGCGGGTCCAAAAACATTCAGTACTTC. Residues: CASSEGGSKNIQYF.

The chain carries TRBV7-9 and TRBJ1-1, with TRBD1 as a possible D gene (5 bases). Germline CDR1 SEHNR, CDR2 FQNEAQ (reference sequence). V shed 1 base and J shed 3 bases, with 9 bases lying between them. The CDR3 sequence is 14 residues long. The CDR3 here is CASSLVLGDTEAFF. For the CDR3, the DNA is TGTGCCAGCAGCTTAGTATTGGGGGACACTGAAGCTTTCTTT.

The CDR3 nucleotides are TGTGCCAGCTCACCCCCTCGCAGGACCGCCTACGAGCAGTACTTC. It specifies CASSPPRRTAYEQYF. The rearrangement uses TRBV18 and TRBJ2-7; D gene unclear. The CDR3 totals 15 residues. V was cut by 3 bases and J by 2 bases, with 14 bases left in between. The germline gives CDR1 KGHSH, CDR2 LQKENI.

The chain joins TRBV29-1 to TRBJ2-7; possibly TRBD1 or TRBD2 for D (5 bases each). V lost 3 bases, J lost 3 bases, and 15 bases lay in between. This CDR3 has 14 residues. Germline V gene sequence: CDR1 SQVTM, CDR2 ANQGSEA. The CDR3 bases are TGCAGCGTTGATGGGGGAAGAGCTAGCTACGAGCAGTACTTC. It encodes CSVDGGRASYEQYF.

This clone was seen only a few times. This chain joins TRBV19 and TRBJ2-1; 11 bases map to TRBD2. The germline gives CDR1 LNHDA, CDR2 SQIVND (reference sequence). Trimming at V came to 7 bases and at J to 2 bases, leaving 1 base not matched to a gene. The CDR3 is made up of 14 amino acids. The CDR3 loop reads CASKLAGAYNEQFF. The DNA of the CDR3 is TGTGCCAGTAAACTAGCGGGGGCCTACAATGAGCAGTTCTTC.

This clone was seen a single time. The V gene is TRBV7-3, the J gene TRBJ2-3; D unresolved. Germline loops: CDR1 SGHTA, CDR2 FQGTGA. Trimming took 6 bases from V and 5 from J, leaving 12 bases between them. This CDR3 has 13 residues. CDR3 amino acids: CASSWSPGDTQYF. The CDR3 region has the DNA TGTGCCAGCAGTTGGTCCCCGGGAGATACGCAGTATTTT.

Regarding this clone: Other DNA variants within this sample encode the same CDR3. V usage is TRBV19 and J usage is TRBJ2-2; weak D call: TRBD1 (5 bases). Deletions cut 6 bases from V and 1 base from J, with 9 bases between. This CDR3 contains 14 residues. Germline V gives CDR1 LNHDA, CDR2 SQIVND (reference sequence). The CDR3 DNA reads TGTGCCAGTAGCGGGCAGGGGAACACCGGGGAGCTGTTTTTT. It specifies CASSGQGNTGELFF.

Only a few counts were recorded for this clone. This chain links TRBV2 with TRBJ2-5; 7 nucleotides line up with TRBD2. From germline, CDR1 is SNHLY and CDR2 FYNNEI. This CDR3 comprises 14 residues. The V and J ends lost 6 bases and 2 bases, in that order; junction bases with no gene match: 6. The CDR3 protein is CASSQLALQETQYF. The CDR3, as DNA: TGTGCCAGCAGCCAACTAGCGTTGCAAGAGACCCAGTACTTC.

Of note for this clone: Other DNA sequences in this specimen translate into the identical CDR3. The DNA for the CDR3 is TGTGCCAGCAGCTTCCACAGGGCCCTATATGGCTACACCTTC. This codes for CASSFHRALYGYTF. The gene calls are TRBV5-6 and TRBJ1-2; possibly TRBD1 for D (6 bases). There are 14 residues in the CDR3. Trimming removed 2 bases at V and 5 bases at J, with 13 bases between. The germline V gene has CDR1 SGHDT and CDR2 YYEEEE.

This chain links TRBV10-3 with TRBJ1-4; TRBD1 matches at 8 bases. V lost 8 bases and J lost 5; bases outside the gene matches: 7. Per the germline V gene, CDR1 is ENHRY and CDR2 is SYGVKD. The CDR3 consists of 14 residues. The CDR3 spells CAIRRQGLNEKLFF. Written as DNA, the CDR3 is TGTGCCATCCGGAGACAGGGGCTAAATGAAAAACTGTTTTTT.

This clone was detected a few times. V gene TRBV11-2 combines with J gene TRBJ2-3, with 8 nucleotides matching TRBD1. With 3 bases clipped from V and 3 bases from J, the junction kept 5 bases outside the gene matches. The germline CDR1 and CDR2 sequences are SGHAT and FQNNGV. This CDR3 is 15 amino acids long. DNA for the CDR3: TGTGCCAGCAGCTTCGGACAGGGAGTTACAGATACGCAGTATTTT. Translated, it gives CASSFGQGVTDTQYF.

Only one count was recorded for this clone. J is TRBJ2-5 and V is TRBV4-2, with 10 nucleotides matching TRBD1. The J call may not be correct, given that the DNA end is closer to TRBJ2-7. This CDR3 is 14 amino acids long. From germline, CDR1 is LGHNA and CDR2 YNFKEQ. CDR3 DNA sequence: TGTGCCAGCAGCACCGGGACAGGGGAATACGAGCAGTACTTC. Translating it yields CASSTGTGEYEQYF.

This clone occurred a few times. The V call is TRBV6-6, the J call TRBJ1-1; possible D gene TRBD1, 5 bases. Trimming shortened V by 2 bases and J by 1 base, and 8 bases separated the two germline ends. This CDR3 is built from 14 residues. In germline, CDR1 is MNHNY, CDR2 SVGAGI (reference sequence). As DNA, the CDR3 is TGTGCCAGCAGTTACGGGGGGAGGAACACTGAAGCTTTCTTT. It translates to CASSYGGRNTEAFF.

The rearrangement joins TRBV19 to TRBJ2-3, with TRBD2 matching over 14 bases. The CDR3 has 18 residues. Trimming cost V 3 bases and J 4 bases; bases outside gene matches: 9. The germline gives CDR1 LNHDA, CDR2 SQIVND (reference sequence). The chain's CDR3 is CASSIGGLAGVMADTQYF. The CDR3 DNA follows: TGTGCCAGTAGTATCGGGGGACTAGCGGGAGTGATGGCAGATACGCAGTATTTT. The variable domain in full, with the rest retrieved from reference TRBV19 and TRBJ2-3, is DGGITQSPKYLFRKEGQNVTLSCEQNLNHDAMYWYRQDPGQGLRLIYYSQIVNDFQKGDIAEGYSVSREKKESFPLTVTSAQKNPTAFYLCASSIGGLAGVMADTQYFGPGTRLTVL.

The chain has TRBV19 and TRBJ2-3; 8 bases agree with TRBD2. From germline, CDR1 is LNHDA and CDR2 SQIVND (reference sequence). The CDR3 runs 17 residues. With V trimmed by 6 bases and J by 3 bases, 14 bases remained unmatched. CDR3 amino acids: CASSRRSGTGGTDTQYF. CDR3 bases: TGTGCCAGTAGCCGAAGGAGCGGAACGGGGGGGACAGATACGCAGTATTTT.

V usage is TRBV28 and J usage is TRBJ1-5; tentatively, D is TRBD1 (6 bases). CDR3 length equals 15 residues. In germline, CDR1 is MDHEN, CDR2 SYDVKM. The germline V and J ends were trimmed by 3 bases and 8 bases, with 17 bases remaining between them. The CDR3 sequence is CASSLNGGAKEPQHF. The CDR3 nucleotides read TGTGCCAGCAGTTTGAATGGGGGGGCTAAGGAGCCCCAGCATTTT.

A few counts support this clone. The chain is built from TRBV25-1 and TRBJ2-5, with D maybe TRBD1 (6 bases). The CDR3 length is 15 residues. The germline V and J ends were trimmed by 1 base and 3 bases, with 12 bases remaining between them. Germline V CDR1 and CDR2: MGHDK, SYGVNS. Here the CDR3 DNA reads TGTGCCAGCAGTGAATTAGGGGGTGGCGAAGAGACCCAGTACTTC. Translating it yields CASSELGGGEETQYF.

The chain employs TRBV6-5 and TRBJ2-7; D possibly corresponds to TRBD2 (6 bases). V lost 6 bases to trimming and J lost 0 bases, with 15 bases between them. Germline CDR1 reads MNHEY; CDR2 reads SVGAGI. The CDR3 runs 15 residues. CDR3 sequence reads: CASSPAVGSSYEQYF. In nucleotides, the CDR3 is TGTGCCAGCAGCCCAGCAGTCGGGAGCTCCTACGAGCAGTACTTC.

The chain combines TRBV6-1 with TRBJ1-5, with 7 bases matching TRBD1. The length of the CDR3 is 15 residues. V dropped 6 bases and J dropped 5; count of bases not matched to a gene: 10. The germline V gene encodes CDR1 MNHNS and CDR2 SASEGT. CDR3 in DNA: TGTGCCAGCAGCGAGACAGGGAGAGGGGATCAGCCCCAGCATTTT. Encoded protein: CASSETGRGDQPQHF.